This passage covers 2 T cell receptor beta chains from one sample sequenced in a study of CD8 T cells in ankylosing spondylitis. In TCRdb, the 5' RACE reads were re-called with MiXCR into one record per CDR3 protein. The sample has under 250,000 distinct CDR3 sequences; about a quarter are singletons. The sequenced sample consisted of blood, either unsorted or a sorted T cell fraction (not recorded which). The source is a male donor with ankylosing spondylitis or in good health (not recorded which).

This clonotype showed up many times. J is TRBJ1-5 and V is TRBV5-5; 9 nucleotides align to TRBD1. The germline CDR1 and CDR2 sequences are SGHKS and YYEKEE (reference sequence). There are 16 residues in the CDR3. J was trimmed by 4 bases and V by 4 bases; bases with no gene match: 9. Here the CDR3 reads CASSKAGTGNNQPQHF. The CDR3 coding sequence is TGTGCCAGCAGCAAGGCCGGGACAGGGAATAATCAGCCCCAGCATTTT. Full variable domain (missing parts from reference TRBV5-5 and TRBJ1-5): DAGVTQSPTHLIKTRGQQVTLRCSPISGHKSVSWYQQVLGQGPQFIFQYYEKEERGRGNFPDRFSARQFPNYSSELNVNALLLGDSALYLCASSKAGTGNNQPQHFGDGTRLSIL.

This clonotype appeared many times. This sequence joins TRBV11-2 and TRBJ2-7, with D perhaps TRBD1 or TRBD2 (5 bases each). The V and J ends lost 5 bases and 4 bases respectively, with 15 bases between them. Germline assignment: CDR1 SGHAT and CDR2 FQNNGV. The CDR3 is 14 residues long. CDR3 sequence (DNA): TGTGCCAGCAGCGTGGACTCAGGGCGGTACGAGCAGTACTTC. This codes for CASSVDSGRYEQYF.